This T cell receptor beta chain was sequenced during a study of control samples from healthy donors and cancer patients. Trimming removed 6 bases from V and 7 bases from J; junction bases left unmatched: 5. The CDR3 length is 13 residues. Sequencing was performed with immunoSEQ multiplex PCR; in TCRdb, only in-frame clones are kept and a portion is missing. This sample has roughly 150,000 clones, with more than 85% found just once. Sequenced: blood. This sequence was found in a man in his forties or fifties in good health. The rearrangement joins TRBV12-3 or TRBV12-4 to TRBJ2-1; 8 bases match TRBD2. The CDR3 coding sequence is TGTGCCAGCAGGGCGGGAGGTCGGAATGAGCAGTTCTTC. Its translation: CASRAGGRNEQFF.